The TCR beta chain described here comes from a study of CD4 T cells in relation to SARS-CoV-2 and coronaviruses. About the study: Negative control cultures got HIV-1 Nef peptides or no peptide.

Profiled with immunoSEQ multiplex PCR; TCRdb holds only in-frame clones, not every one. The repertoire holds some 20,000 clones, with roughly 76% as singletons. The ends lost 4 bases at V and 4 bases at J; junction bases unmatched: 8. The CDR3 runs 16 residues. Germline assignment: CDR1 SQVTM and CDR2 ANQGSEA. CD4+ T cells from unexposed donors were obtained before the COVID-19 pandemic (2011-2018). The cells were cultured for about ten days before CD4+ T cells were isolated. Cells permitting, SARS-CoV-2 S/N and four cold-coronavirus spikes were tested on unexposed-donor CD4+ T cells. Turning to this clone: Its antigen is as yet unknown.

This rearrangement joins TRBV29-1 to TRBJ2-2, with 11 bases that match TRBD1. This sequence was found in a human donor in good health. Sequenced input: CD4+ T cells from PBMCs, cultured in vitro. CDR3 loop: CSVGPRGQGGTGELFF. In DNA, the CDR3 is TGCAGCGTTGGTCCCCGGGGACAGGGGGGCACCGGGGAGCTGTTTTTT.